The clone carrying this T cell receptor beta chain came up a few times. As yet, its antigen is unknown. The data are from a study of response to subunit inactivated influenza vaccine. The study, taken as a whole, reports: The study's authors posited that every seasonal influenza vaccination enlists few new T cells.

MiXCR was run by TCRdb on the RT-PCR reads, yielding one entry per CDR3 protein. This repertoire shows 650,000 or so distinct CDR3 sequences, less than 15% found once; its top ten account for roughly 7.6%. The germline V gene has CDR1 SGHTA and CDR2 FQGNSA. Between the trimmed V and J ends, which lost 0 bases and 1 base, there was a span of 13 bases. The CDR3 spans 16 residues. The receptor was derived from a man aged 45-60 years who received an inactivated influenza vaccine. The V gene is TRBV7-2, the J gene TRBJ2-7; D may be TRBD1 or TRBD2 (5 bases each). The material sequenced was PBMCs from blood, taken around 14 days before vaccination. CDR3 DNA sequence: TGTGCCAGCAGCTTAGCGTCGGGGACCCCATCCTACGAGCAGTACTTC. It specifies CASSLASGTPSYEQYF.